This T cell receptor beta chain was captured by sequencing in a study of blood T cell repertoires in COVID-19. Method: immunoSEQ multiplex PCR; TCRdb's copy keeps in-frame clones and lacks some. The repertoire includes approximately 460,000 clones, roughly 89% of them detected once, and approximately 0.9% sits in the top ten. In its sample, this clone was seen once. Germline CDR1 MDHEN, CDR2 SYDVKM. This CDR3 is built from 17 residues. V was clipped by 8 bases and J by 2 bases, with 25 bases between them. Material: peripheral blood. This clonotype was sampled from a man aged 18 to 30 with COVID-19, enrolled during active disease. V and J are TRBV28 and TRBJ2-7, with a weak D call TRBD1 (5 bases). The DNA of the CDR3 is TGTGCCAGCCGCCTCCCGTGGGGCAGGGATGGAACCTACGAGCAGTACTTC. Its protein is CASRLPWGRDGTYEQYF.